This T cell receptor beta chain was sequenced in a study of a mutant IDH1 vaccine in newly diagnosed glioma. This clone has more than one count but fewer than ten. Its antigen remains unidentified. Germline trimming cut 5 bases from V and 6 bases from J; bases unmatched to any gene: 5. CDR1 is SGHDN, CDR2 FVKESK, per germline. The CDR3 sequence is 13 residues long. Data came from immunoSEQ multiplex PCR; TCRdb stores just in-frame clones and leaves some out. The sample has tens of thousands of clones, roughly 74% seen once. Time point given: week 35, safety follow-up. The content of each vaccine dose was 300 ug of mutant IDH1 20-mer peptide, and topical imiquimod accompanied it.

The source of this sequence is a man aged 45-65 years with glioma. This specimen consisted of PBMCs, obtained from a glioma patient whose treatment included an IDH1 peptide vaccine. The rearrangement joins TRBV14 to TRBJ2-3, with 7 bases matching TRBD2. CDR3 coding DNA: TGTGCCAGCAGCGGGGGAGCGGGGGATACGCAGTATTTT. Translated, it gives CASSGGAGDTQYF.